A selection of T cell receptor beta chains follows, all from one sample in a study of PD-1 blockade in classical Hodgkin lymphoma. The assay was immunoSEQ multiplex PCR, and TCRdb's table has in-frame clones only and misses some. In the table there are tens of thousands of clones, around 67% of which are singletons. Here the sequenced sample was peripheral blood mononuclear cells (PBMCs), taken before the second cycle of nivolumab. These receptor sequences come from a human donor with classical Hodgkin lymphoma. Each CDR3 is given with its conserved first and last residue. The D gene is left open where the match is weak. Clone size is shown for a subset of rows, as once, few, many or a class of expanded clone.

v_call: TRBV4-2
j_call: TRBJ2-2
clone_size: -
d_call: -
cdr3_nt: TGTGCCAGCAGCCAAGACGAGGCGTTGAACACCGGGGAGCTGTTTTTT
cdr3_aa: CASSQDEALNTGELFF

v_call: TRBV7-7
j_call: TRBJ2-5
clone_size: -
d_call: TRBD2
cdr3_nt: TGTGCTAGCAGCTTAGGGCGGGGGAAGAAAGAGACCCAGTACTTC
cdr3_aa: CASSLGRGKKETQYF

v_call: TRBV2
j_call: TRBJ1-2
clone_size: -
d_call: -
cdr3_nt: TGTGCCAGCAAGGACAGCCTAGGGGGCTATGGCTACACCTTC
cdr3_aa: CASKDSLGGYGYTF

v_call: TRBV6-5
j_call: TRBJ1-6
clone_size: once
d_call: -
cdr3_nt: TGTGCCAGCAGTCTACGGGACTCCATTAGATCACCCCTCCACTTT
cdr3_aa: CASSLRDSIRSPLHF

v_call: TRBV15
j_call: TRBJ1-5
clone_size: -
d_call: TRBD1
cdr3_nt: TGTGCCACCAGCTCCGACAGGGGTCGTCGTCGTAGCAATCAGCCCCAGCATTTT
cdr3_aa: CATSSDRGRRRSNQPQHF

v_call: TRBV5-5
j_call: TRBJ2-3
clone_size: -
d_call: TRBD2
cdr3_nt: TGTGCCAGCAGCTTGGATCCAGCGGGGGCTAGCACAGATACGCAGTATTTT
cdr3_aa: CASSLDPAGASTDTQYF

v_call: TRBV19
j_call: TRBJ1-4
clone_size: -
d_call: -
cdr3_nt: TGTGCCAGTAGTTCGACAGCCGGGGAAAAACTGTTTTTT
cdr3_aa: CASSSTAGEKLFF

v_call: TRBV5-4
j_call: TRBJ1-3
clone_size: medium-sized
d_call: -
cdr3_nt: TGTGCCAGCAGCTTCGAGTCTGGAAACACCATATATTTT
cdr3_aa: CASSFESGNTIYF

v_call: TRBV27
j_call: TRBJ2-3
clone_size: -
d_call: -
cdr3_nt: TGTGCCAGCAGTTTAAGGACACCTAGCACAGATACGCAGTATTTT
cdr3_aa: CASSLRTPSTDTQYF

v_call: TRBV5-1
j_call: TRBJ1-2
clone_size: -
d_call: -
cdr3_nt: TGCGCCAGCAGCTTATTAGGCATTGGCTACACCTTC
cdr3_aa: CASSLLGIGYTF

v_call: TRBV19
j_call: TRBJ1-1
clone_size: -
d_call: -
cdr3_nt: TGTGCCAGTAGTATTGTTGGCGGGGGGACTGAAGCTTTCTTT
cdr3_aa: CASSIVGGGTEAFF

v_call: TRBV6-5
j_call: TRBJ2-1
clone_size: -
d_call: -
cdr3_nt: TGTGCCAGCAGTTCCCACCAGGCCGGGTACAATGAGCAGTTCTTC
cdr3_aa: CASSSHQAGYNEQFF

v_call: TRBV18
j_call: TRBJ1-1
clone_size: -
d_call: -
cdr3_nt: TGTGCCAGCTCACCGGGTGAGGGCCTCATGAACACTGAAGCTTTCTTT
cdr3_aa: CASSPGEGLMNTEAFF

v_call: TRBV19
j_call: TRBJ1-6
clone_size: -
d_call: TRBD1
cdr3_nt: TGTGCCAGTAGTACCGGACAGGGACCGAATTCACCCCTCCACTTT
cdr3_aa: CASSTGQGPNSPLHF

v_call: TRBV21-1
j_call: TRBJ1-2
clone_size: many
d_call: -
cdr3_nt: TGTGCCAGCAGCATCGGACAGGATTCCTATGGCTACACCTTC
cdr3_aa: CASSIGQDSYGYTF

v_call: TRBV5-8
j_call: TRBJ2-6
clone_size: once
d_call: -
cdr3_nt: TGTGCCAGCAGCTTGAGTCTGATTTCCTCTGGGGCCAACGTCCTGACTTTC
cdr3_aa: CASSLSLISSGANVLTF

v_call: TRBV2
j_call: TRBJ2-5
clone_size: few
d_call: TRBD2
cdr3_nt: TGTGCCAGCAGTGCAGAGCCGGGACTACAGTCGGAGACCCAGTACTTC
cdr3_aa: CASSAEPGLQSETQYF

v_call: TRBV4-3
j_call: TRBJ1-2
clone_size: few
d_call: -
cdr3_nt: TGCGCCAGCAGCCAAGACAGGGGAAGCTATGGCTACACCTTC
cdr3_aa: CASSQDRGSYGYTF

v_call: TRBV28
j_call: TRBJ2-2
clone_size: -
d_call: TRBD1
cdr3_nt: TGTGCCAGCAGTTTTCATCTTTGGTACAGGGGGCTCGTCCCCGGGGAGCTGTTTTTT
cdr3_aa: CASSFHLWYRGLVPGELFF

v_call: TRBV6-1
j_call: TRBJ1-6
clone_size: -
d_call: -
cdr3_nt: TGTGCCAGCAGTGACTATAATTCACCCCTCCACTTT
cdr3_aa: CASSDYNSPLHF

v_call: TRBV7-2
j_call: TRBJ1-6
clone_size: -
d_call: -
cdr3_nt: TGTGCCAGCAGCCCACGCCGGGGGAACAATTCACCCCTCCACTTT
cdr3_aa: CASSPRRGNNSPLHF

v_call: TRBV7-2
j_call: TRBJ1-6
clone_size: few
d_call: -
cdr3_nt: TGTGCCAGCAGCTTAGGGAGTAATTCACCCCTCCACTTT
cdr3_aa: CASSLGSNSPLHF

v_call: TRBV11-2
j_call: TRBJ1-1
clone_size: -
d_call: -
cdr3_nt: TGTGCCAGCGCTAGGGGGAACACTGAAGCTTTCTTT
cdr3_aa: CASARGNTEAFF

v_call: TRBV6-1
j_call: TRBJ1-2
clone_size: -
d_call: -
cdr3_nt: TGTGCCAGCAGTGTGACAGCTGATGGCTACACCTTC
cdr3_aa: CASSVTADGYTF

v_call: TRBV9
j_call: TRBJ1-1
clone_size: -
d_call: -
cdr3_nt: TGTGCCAGCGGAAAGGAGGGGTACACTGAAGCTTTCTTT
cdr3_aa: CASGKEGYTEAFF

v_call: TRBV6-5
j_call: TRBJ2-3
clone_size: once
d_call: TRBD2
cdr3_nt: TGTGCCAGCAGTTACCAGGGGACTAGCGGGGGGGATACGCAGTATTTT
cdr3_aa: CASSYQGTSGGDTQYF

v_call: TRBV6-6
j_call: TRBJ2-7
clone_size: large
d_call: -
cdr3_nt: TGTGCCACACTGGGGGGGCATGAGCAGTACTTC
cdr3_aa: CATLGGHEQYF

v_call: TRBV6-5
j_call: TRBJ1-1
clone_size: -
d_call: -
cdr3_nt: TGTGCCAGCAGTTACGGCAGAGAAGCTTTCTTT
cdr3_aa: CASSYGREAFF

v_call: TRBV4-1
j_call: TRBJ2-3
clone_size: few
d_call: TRBD2
cdr3_nt: TGCGCCAGCAGCCAAGAGGGACTAGCGGGGGGGCTAAGCACAGATACGCAGTATTTT
cdr3_aa: CASSQEGLAGGLSTDTQYF

v_call: TRBV6-6
j_call: TRBJ1-1
clone_size: few
d_call: -
cdr3_nt: TGTGCCAGCGGGAGTACTGAAGCTTTCTTT
cdr3_aa: CASGSTEAFF

v_call: TRBV6-7
j_call: TRBJ2-5
clone_size: few
d_call: -
cdr3_nt: TGTGCCAGCAGTTTGTCGGAGACCCAGTACTTC
cdr3_aa: CASSLSETQYF

v_call: TRBV2
j_call: TRBJ1-6
clone_size: few
d_call: -
cdr3_nt: TGTGCCAGCAGTGTAACAGGGATTGATTCACCCCTCCACTTT
cdr3_aa: CASSVTGIDSPLHF

v_call: TRBV4-3
j_call: TRBJ1-5
clone_size: medium-sized
d_call: -
cdr3_nt: TGCGCCAGCAGCCAAGACGGCAGGGAGGAGCCCCAGCATTTT
cdr3_aa: CASSQDGREEPQHF

v_call: TRBV5-6
j_call: TRBJ1-6
clone_size: -
d_call: TRBD1
cdr3_nt: TGTGCCAGCAGATACAGGGGGAGCTCCTATAATTCACCCCTCCACTTT
cdr3_aa: CASRYRGSSYNSPLHF

v_call: TRBV5-4
j_call: TRBJ1-6
clone_size: -
d_call: -
cdr3_nt: TGTGCCAGCAGCCTACCGCAGGGGACGTCCTATAATTCACCCCTCCACTTT
cdr3_aa: CASSLPQGTSYNSPLHF

v_call: TRBV5-1
j_call: TRBJ1-2
clone_size: -
d_call: -
cdr3_nt: TGCGCCAGCAGCTTGGATACGGGTTCAAGTGGCTACACCTTC
cdr3_aa: CASSLDTGSSGYTF

v_call: TRBV4-1
j_call: TRBJ1-1
clone_size: -
d_call: -
cdr3_nt: TGCGCCAGCAGCCAAAGTAAATGGGAAACTGAAGCTTTCTTT
cdr3_aa: CASSQSKWETEAFF

v_call: TRBV28
j_call: TRBJ1-4
clone_size: -
d_call: -
cdr3_nt: TGTGCCAGCAGTTTAAAAGACCTTAATGAAAAACTGTTTTTT
cdr3_aa: CASSLKDLNEKLFF

v_call: TRBV2
j_call: TRBJ2-7
clone_size: -
d_call: TRBD1
cdr3_nt: TGTGCCAGCAGTACCGACAGGGGCTACGAGCAGTACTTC
cdr3_aa: CASSTDRGYEQYF

v_call: TRBV6-1
j_call: TRBJ1-1
clone_size: -
d_call: -
cdr3_nt: TGTGCCAGCAGCCTACACGGTAGCAGGACTGAAGCTTTCTTT
cdr3_aa: CASSLHGSRTEAFF